The 2 T cell receptor beta chains given below trace back to one sample, sequenced in a study of neoadjuvant anti-PD-1 for oral cavity cancer. Clones were sequenced by immunoSEQ multiplex PCR, and TCRdb holds only the in-frame ones, with some missing. The table lists fewer than 20,000 clones, approximately 70% of them singletons. This material consisted of PBMCs, taken before nivolumab (anti-PD-1) treatment. The receptors stem from a person between 40 and 79 years old with oral cavity squamous cell carcinoma.

The V call is TRBV14, the J call TRBJ2-4; D may correspond to TRBD1 or TRBD2 (5 bases each). The CDR3 is 13 residues long. CDR1 and CDR2 (germline): SGHDN, FVKESK. Trimming stripped 2 bases from V and 8 bases from J, with 10 bases between. The CDR3 nucleotides are TGTGCCAGCAGCCAACTCCAGGGAGACATTCAGTACTTC. Residues: CASSQLQGDIQYF.

On this clone: The junction departs from germline at one end; a sequencing error may be responsible. This CDR3 is CASSVYGGPGALFF. The CDR3 DNA follows: TGTGCCAGCAGCGTATATGGTGGTCCCGGGGCGCTGTTTTTT. The chain couples TRBV9 to TRBJ2-2, with D tentatively TRBD1 or TRBD2 (5 bases each). The germline gives CDR1 SGDLS, CDR2 YYNGEE. The CDR3 loop spans 14 amino acids.